The entry that follows covers one TCR delta chain sequence. Taking its sample share into account, this clone is medium-sized (0.01 to 0.1%). The target of this receptor is not known. No much larger clone is present one base from it, and per-base qualities are unavailable. In the same sample, other DNA sequences code for this CDR3. The data were obtained in a study of γδ T cells in repeated Plasmodium falciparum infection (dated by TCRdb to the early 2020s). About the study as a whole: In the natural-infection arm, Malian children exposed to intense seasonal malaria transmission were enrolled and compared against age and gender matched Australian children. Controlled-infection subjects were sampled at baseline, immediately before selected infections, and 21 days after each infection. The study examined how repeated Plasmodium falciparum infection shapes the human gammadelta T cell repertoire, using natural infection in Mali and controlled human malaria infection. Malian gammadelta TCR repertoires were analysed cross-sectionally during no-transmission periods and longitudinally across acute febrile malaria episodes. Four controlled human malaria infections were administered to about five malaria-naive U.S. adults over roughly 580 days by bites from P. falciparum NF54-infected Anopheles stephensi mosquitoes.

Libraries were prepared through multiplex PCR. The reads were generated on an Illumina MiSeq. Both TCR gamma (TRG) and TCR delta (TRD) chains were sequenced from each sorted gammadelta T cell sample. Regarding the original processing steps: The repertoire analyses used clonotype tree plots, the accumulated frequency of the top 20 clonotypes, and diversity index (DI) and D75 metrics. TCRdb reprocessed the public reads with the caller CATT; rows with the same DNA were merged afterwards. The V and J calls and clone size are TCRdb's, not the authors'. This sample holds tens of thousands of delta-chain clones; roughly 0.98% were observed only once. Together, the top ten hold more than 9% of the sample. CDR1 TSWWSYY and CDR2 QGS are derived from the germline V gene. From cysteine to phenylalanine, the CDR3 is 21 amino acids long. Left in the record is the CDR3 DNA by itself, 63 bases read in frame from the first base. Deletion took 6 bases off V and 0 bases off J, with a span of 32 bases between the germline ends.

Overall study results and their limits: Generalizability was limited because the Malian cohort was drawn from a small rural village of predominantly one ethnic group. Vgamma9/Vdelta2+ TCR repertoires showed a highly stable polyclonal repertoire over time and infection, with many inter-individual overlapping TCRgamma sequences. Vdelta2-negative gammadelta TCR repertoires from Malian children appeared more clonally expanded, less diverse and less shared than those of Australian children. The controlled-infection cohort was small, limiting analysis of inter-individual variability in gammadelta T cell responses. In Vdelta2-negative, largely Vdelta1+, gammadelta TCR repertoires, repeated controlled infections appeared to drive waves of new clonotype selection.

Vgamma9/Vdelta2+ and Vdelta2-negative gammadelta T cell populations were flow-sorted from peripheral blood mononuclear cells for bulk TCR repertoire analysis. The sequence joins TRDV1 to TRDJ1; TRDD2 could be the D gene, as 5 bases match. The TCR originated in a pool of human donors (malaria-infected and uninfected, not separated). The sequenced sample was gamma-delta T cells from blood. The DNA sequence reads TGTGCTCTTGGTCCTAGGAGGTCCCGGGTCGACCCGACCTCGTACACCGATAAACTCATCTTT. Its amino acids are CALGPRRSRVDPTSYTDKLIF.